This TCR beta chain was identified during a study of blood T cell repertoires in COVID-19. Study summary: T cells, B-cell-depleted T cells, or PBMCs provided the cDNA or gDNA that served as material.

In the original analysis: Reference gene primer amplification in the assay estimated nucleated cell counts. The data were produced by immunoSEQ multiplex PCR, yet TCRdb's version contains in-frame clones alone and is incomplete. V and J calls and clone size are those listed in that table; D and trimming were worked out from the DNA. The sample carries 20,000 to 25,000 clones, approximately 86% recorded once. Germline trimming cut 1 base from V and 7 bases from J; bases unmatched to any gene: 20. The CDR3 contains 19 residues. Germline lookup yields CDR1 GTSNPN and CDR2 SVGIG (reference sequence). This chain uses TRBV30 with TRBJ2-7; 12 nucleotides agree with TRBD2. This TCR derives from a human donor with acute or convalescent COVID-19. The donor label of this sample is uncertain. The specimen was peripheral blood. CDR3 region: CAWSAIQPGTSGSPSEQYF. CDR3 DNA sequence: TGTGCCTGGAGTGCGATCCAACCCGGGACTAGCGGGTCACCCTCGGAGCAGTACTTC.